The 20 T cell receptor beta chains reported below all come from one sample, sequenced in a study of cytomegalovirus exposure and HLA in healthy donors. Sequenced by immunoSEQ multiplex PCR; TCRdb stores in-frame clones only, minus some. The table shows roughly 140,000 clones, with approximately 91% occurring only once. The sequencing input was PBMCs. These receptors all come from a woman between 18 and 29 years old in good health and CMV-seropositive.

This sequence joins TRBV7-9 and TRBJ1-4, with a possible D match to TRBD1 (5 bases). The germline V gene encodes CDR1 SEHNR and CDR2 FQNEAQ (reference sequence). Deletions cut 5 bases from V and 5 bases from J, with 12 bases between. This CDR3 is built from 14 residues. The CDR3 nucleotides are TGTGCCAGCAGCATTCAGGGTGAGAATGAAAAACTGTTTTTT. Its translation is CASSIQGENEKLFF.

CDR3 region: CSAREDTQYF. The CDR3 nucleotides are TGCAGTGCTAGGGAGGATACGCAGTATTTT. The V and J genes are TRBV20-1 and TRBJ2-3; no clear D. CDR1 is DFQATT and CDR2 is SNEGSKA in the germline V gene (reference sequence). The CDR3 is made up of 10 amino acids. Trimming pared 3 bases from V and 6 bases from J, leaving 4 bases between.

This clone was found once. The chain uses TRBV28 and TRBJ2-3; 13 bases are shared with TRBD2. The junction had 3 bases not matched to a gene; V was cut back by 6 bases and J by 0 bases. The CDR3 is 16 amino acids. The V gene's germline CDR1 is MDHEN and CDR2 SYDVKM. The DNA for the CDR3 is TGTGCCAGCAGACGACTAGCGGGAGGCAGCACAGATACGCAGTATTTT. Its translation: CASRRLAGGSTDTQYF.

V usage is TRBV19 and J usage is TRBJ2-6; 10 bases match TRBD2. Germline assignment: CDR1 LNHDA and CDR2 SQIVND (reference sequence). The junction had 9 bases not matched to a gene; V was cut back by 4 bases and J by 0 bases. The CDR3 has 19 amino acids. CDR3 amino acids: CASSTPGLAELSGANVLTF. The CDR3 coding sequence is TGTGCCAGTAGTACCCCCGGACTAGCGGAGCTCTCTGGGGCCAACGTCCTGACTTTC.

The V and J genes are TRBV30 and TRBJ1-1; 7 bases map to TRBD1. Unmatched junction bases numbered 14, after V lost 2 bases and J lost 5 bases. Per the germline V gene, CDR1 is GTSNPN and CDR2 is SVGIG (reference sequence). The CDR3 spans 16 residues. The CDR3 sequence: CAWSSKGSTGRTEAFF. The CDR3 DNA reads TGTGCCTGGAGTTCAAAGGGGTCGACAGGGCGGACTGAAGCTTTCTTT.

This clone was recorded once. The V call is TRBV15, the J call TRBJ2-7, with 12 bases matching TRBD2. Per germline, CDR1 LNHNV and CDR2 YYDKDF (reference sequence). V shed 5 bases and J 1 base; nucleotides not matched to a gene: 9. The CDR3 covers 17 residues. The CDR3 loop is CATSAPGLAGNSYEQYF. CDR3 in DNA: TGTGCCACCAGCGCGCCGGGACTAGCGGGTAATTCCTACGAGCAGTACTTC.

The chain uses TRBV18 and TRBJ2-1, with TRBD1 identical over 7 bases. The length of the CDR3 is 14 residues. The germline gives CDR1 KGHSH, CDR2 LQKENI. V lost 6 bases and J lost 5; bases outside the gene matches: 7. CDR3 residues: CASSQRQGDNEQFF. CDR3 in DNA: TGTGCCAGCTCTCAAAGACAGGGTGACAATGAGCAGTTCTTC.

This clone was observed once. V gene TRBV28 combines with J gene TRBJ1-5; tentatively, D is TRBD1 (5 bases). Germline CDR1 is MDHEN and CDR2 is SYDVKM. Between the trimmed V and J ends, which lost 3 bases and 4 bases, there was a span of 22 bases. This CDR3 contains 18 residues. This chain's CDR3 is CASSFPPSDRGANQPQHF. In DNA, the CDR3 is TGTGCCAGCAGTTTTCCCCCATCTGACAGAGGAGCGAATCAGCCCCAGCATTTT.

This rearrangement joins TRBV6-6 to TRBJ2-1; the D gene is possibly TRBD1 (6 bases). Trimming stripped 6 bases from V and 5 bases from J, with 14 bases between. Germline CDR1 reads MNHNY; CDR2 reads SVGAGI (reference sequence). The CDR3 sequence is 14 residues long. CDR3 nucleotide sequence: TGTGCCAGCAGCGCCGGGACAAGTAACAATGAGCAGTTCTTC. It specifies CASSAGTSNNEQFF.

This clone was detected only a few times. This chain uses TRBV6-1 with TRBJ2-1, with D hard to call. This CDR3 is 13 amino acids long. Trimming removed 4 bases from V and 0 bases from J, with 4 bases in between. Germline-derived CDR1 and CDR2 are MNHNS and SASEGT. CDR3 amino acids: CASSAGSYNEQFF. CDR3 in DNA: TGTGCCAGCAGTGCGGGCTCCTACAATGAGCAGTTCTTC.

V is TRBV10-3 and J is TRBJ1-1; D call uncertain. The germline V gene has CDR1 ENHRY and CDR2 SYGVKD. With 3 bases removed from V and 2 bases from J, the gap between germline ends came to 13 bases. The CDR3 has 15 amino acids. This CDR3 reads CAISDSDPGNTEAFF. The CDR3 DNA follows: TGTGCCATCAGTGATTCGGACCCGGGAAACACTGAAGCTTTCTTT.

The chain is built from TRBV5-1 and TRBJ2-7; D not resolved. The CDR3 consists of 12 residues. The germline V and J ends were trimmed by 0 bases and 6 bases, with 7 bases remaining between them. The germline CDR1 and CDR2 sequences are SGHRS and YFSETQ. The DNA of the CDR3 is TGCGCCAGCAGCTTGGCCCAGTCCGAGCAGTACTTC. It yields the protein CASSLAQSEQYF.

This chain links TRBV13 with TRBJ1-4; D might be TRBD1 (6 bases). The CDR3 runs 14 residues. Trimming stripped 3 bases from V and 11 bases from J, with 16 bases between. The germline V gene encodes CDR1 PRHDT and CDR2 FYEKMQ (reference sequence). CDR3 sequence (DNA): TGTGCCAGCAGCTTGGGGCAGGGGCGAGGGAAACTGTTTTTT. It encodes CASSLGQGRGKLFF.

J is TRBJ1-2 and V is TRBV30; no clear D. CDR3 size: 14 residues. Germline V gene sequence: CDR1 GTSNPN, CDR2 SVGIG (reference sequence). The ends were cut back, 0 bases at V and 4 bases at J, with 12 bases in the middle. The chain's CDR3 is CAWSVTGASYGYTF. Here the CDR3 DNA reads TGTGCCTGGAGTGTAACGGGTGCTTCCTATGGCTACACCTTC. Using reference TRBV30 and TRBJ1-2 for the parts outside the CDR3, the full variable domain is SQTIHQWPATLVQPVGSPLSLECTVEGTSNPNLYWYRQAAGRGLQLLFYSVGIGQISSEVPQNLSASRPQDRQFILSSKKLLLSDSGFYLCAWSVTGASYGYTFGSGTRLTVV.

This chain connects TRBV15 to TRBJ2-5; D remains unclear. From germline, CDR1 is LNHNV and CDR2 YYDKDF (reference sequence). The CDR3 is 16 amino acids. V lost 0 bases and J lost 3, with 14 bases in between. The CDR3 is CATSRDSGPRKETQYF. The CDR3 coding sequence is TGTGCCACCAGCAGAGATTCAGGCCCGAGAAAAGAGACCCAGTACTTC.

The chain uses TRBV30 and TRBJ2-7; 11 bases map to TRBD2. V lost 4 bases, J lost 2 bases, and 7 bases stayed unmatched. Germline V lookup: CDR1 GTSNPN, CDR2 SVGIG (reference sequence). The CDR3 length is 15 residues. CDR3 amino acids: CAWTAGTSGTYEQYF. In DNA, the CDR3 is TGTGCCTGGACCGCCGGGACTAGCGGAACCTACGAGCAGTACTTC.

The chain employs TRBV5-1 and TRBJ1-1; no clear D gene. CDR1 is SGHRS and CDR2 is YFSETQ in the germline V gene. The CDR3 has 14 amino acids. Trimming pared 4 bases from V and 0 bases from J, leaving 10 bases between. CDR3: CASSADGMNTEAFF. CDR3 nucleotide sequence: TGCGCCAGCAGCGCGGACGGGATGAACACTGAAGCTTTCTTT.

The chain carries TRBV7-2 and TRBJ2-2; 7 bases align to TRBD2. Unmatched junction bases numbered 5, after V lost 6 bases and J lost 4 bases. The CDR3 runs to 14 residues. Germline V CDR1 and CDR2: SGHTA, FQGNSA. The CDR3 DNA reads as TGTGCCAGCAGGGGGGGAGGGCGCACCGGGGAGCTGTTTTTT. It specifies CASRGGGRTGELFF. The complete variable domain, with remaining parts taken from reference TRBV7-2 and TRBJ2-2, reads GAGVSQSPSNKVTEKGKDVELRCDPISGHTALYWYRQSLGQGLEFLIYFQGNSAPDKSGLPSDRFSAERTGGSVSTLTIQRTQQEDSAVYLCASRGGGRTGELFFGEGSRLTVL.

J is TRBJ1-2 and V is TRBV4-1, with 7 bases lining up with TRBD1. V lost 4 bases to trimming and J lost 4 bases; unmatched junction nucleotides: 12. The germline V gene encodes CDR1 MGHRA and CDR2 YSYEKL. The length of the CDR3 is 16 residues. CDR3 bases: TGCGCCAGCAGCCCCTCCGACGACAGGGCAATCTATGGCTACACCTTC. Translated: CASSPSDDRAIYGYTF.

V gene TRBV7-2 combines with J gene TRBJ2-1; 9 bases fit TRBD1. CDR1 and CDR2 from the germline V gene are SGHTA and FQGNSA. The J segment lost 9 bases and the V segment lost 5 bases, leaving 8 bases of the junction unmatched. The CDR3 spans 14 residues. The CDR3: CASSPTGGGGEQFF. The CDR3, as DNA: TGTGCCAGCAGCCCTACAGGGGGCGGCGGTGAGCAGTTCTTC. Looking up the rest from reference TRBV7-2 and TRBJ2-1 gives the full variable domain: GAGVSQSPSNKVTEKGKDVELRCDPISGHTALYWYRQSLGQGLEFLIYFQGNSAPDKSGLPSDRFSAERTGGSVSTLTIQRTQQEDSAVYLCASSPTGGGGEQFFGPGTRLTVL.